A single sample is the source of the 31 T cell receptor beta chains below, sequenced in a study of CD8 T cells in Susac syndrome. The authors reverse transcribed roughly 0.5 to 1 ug RNA with random hexamers. Via MiXCR, TCRdb re-called the immunoSEQ multiplex PCR reads, giving one row per CDR3 protein. The table includes about 190,000 distinct CDR3 sequences, under 95% detected once. Sequenced: CD4+ T cells from PBMCs. The source of these receptors is a human donor in good health.

J is TRBJ2-7 and V is TRBV19; unclear D gene. Germline V CDR1 and CDR2: LNHDA, SQIVND (reference sequence). The ends were cut back, 5 bases at V and 0 bases at J, with 11 bases in the middle. The CDR3 sequence is 14 residues long. The CDR3 DNA reads as TGTGCCAGTAGTGAGGCGGTTAGCTCCTACGAGCAGTACTTC. As protein: CASSEAVSSYEQYF.

CDR3 coding DNA: TGTGCCAGCAGCCTGGGGACTACCCCCTACGAGCAGTACGTC. Translation gives CASSLGTTPYEQYV. The genes are TRBV3-1 and TRBJ2-7; 7 bases match TRBD2. Per the germline V gene, CDR1 is LGHDT and CDR2 is YNNKEL (reference sequence). The CDR3 spans 14 residues. The J segment lost 2 bases and the V segment lost 4 bases, leaving 5 bases of the junction unmatched.

This sequence joins TRBV18 and TRBJ2-5; the D is unclear. Germline V lookup: CDR1 KGHSH, CDR2 LQKENI. CDR3 length: 13 amino acids. Trimming shortened V by 3 bases and J by 5 bases, and 10 bases separated the two germline ends. The CDR3 protein is CASSPGTTETQYF. The CDR3 DNA reads as TGTGCCAGCTCACCCGGCACCACCGAGACCCAGTACTTC. The complete variable domain, with remaining parts taken from reference TRBV18 and TRBJ2-5, reads NAGVMQNPRHLVRRRGQEARLRCSPMKGHSHVYWYRQLPEEGLKFMVYLQKENIIDESGMPKERFSAEFPKEGPSILRIQQVVRGDSAAYFCASSPGTTETQYFGPGTRLLVL.

This clonotype was detected only once. CDR3: CASSRWTETNYGYTF. In DNA, the CDR3 is TGTGCCAGCAGCCGGTGGACAGAAACTAACTATGGCTACACCTTC. This chain joins TRBV6-5 and TRBJ1-2, with a possible D match to TRBD1 (6 bases). V dropped 6 bases and J dropped 0 bases, with 14 bases sitting between them. Germline V gene sequence: CDR1 MNHEY, CDR2 SVGAGI. This CDR3 is built from 15 residues.

This clonotype has a single count. V and J are TRBV6-5 and TRBJ2-3; D possibly corresponds to TRBD1 (6 bases). The germline V and J ends were trimmed by 8 bases and 6 bases, with 15 bases remaining between them. The CDR3 is made up of 13 amino acids. CDR1 and CDR2 (germline): MNHEY, SVGAGI. CDR3 in amino acids: CASRRQAVDTQYF. The CDR3 DNA is TGTGCCAGCCGGCGACAGGCTGTGGATACGCAGTATTTT.

The chain links TRBV7-2 to TRBJ1-5; 8 nucleotides agree with TRBD1. V shed 5 bases, J shed 3 bases, and the junction held 3 bases outside the gene matches. The V gene's germline CDR1 is SGHTA and CDR2 FQGNSA. This CDR3 has 14 amino acids. The CDR3 DNA follows: TGTGCCAGCAGCCTACAGGGGGTCAATCAGCCCCAGCATTTT. Protein sequence: CASSLQGVNQPQHF.

In regard to this clonotype: Mismatch with germline at one junction end may stem from a read error. The CDR3 is CASSLGQGNYGYTF. CDR3 DNA sequence: TGCGCCAGCAGCTTGGGACAGGGGAACTATGGCTACACCTTC. This chain links TRBV28 with TRBJ1-2; 10 bases fit TRBD1. The CDR3 is 14 residues long. From germline, CDR1 is MDHEN and CDR2 SYDVKM.

This clonotype was seen a handful of times. The chain uses TRBV3-1 and TRBJ2-1; TRBD2 is a possible D gene (6 bases). Germline V gene data show CDR1 as LGHDT and CDR2 as YNNKEL (reference sequence). There are 14 residues in the CDR3. Between the trimmed V and J ends, which lost 3 bases and 3 bases, there was a span of 9 bases. In DNA, the CDR3 is TGTGCCAGCAGCCAGGGACTTATCTACAATGAGCAGTTCTTC. It specifies CASSQGLIYNEQFF.

The chain recombines TRBV14 with TRBJ1-2, with 9 bases fitting TRBD1. Germline trimming cut 1 base from V and 2 bases from J; bases unmatched to any gene: 2. Looked up from germline, CDR1 is SGHDN and CDR2 is FVKESK. The CDR3 runs 15 residues. In nucleotides, the CDR3 is TGTGCCAGCAGCCAAGGGGACAGGGCGAACTATGGCTACACCTTC. As protein: CASSQGDRANYGYTF. The full variable domain, completed using reference TRBV14 and TRBJ1-2, is EAGVTQFPSHSVIEKGQTVTLRCDPISGHDNLYWYRRVMGKEIKFLLHFVKESKQDESGMPNNRFLAERTGGTYSTLKVQPAELEDSGVYFCASSQGDRANYGYTFGSGTRLTVV.

Here the CDR3 DNA reads TGTGCCAGTAGCGGGACAGCAGAAAAACTGTTTTTT. Translation gives CASSGTAEKLFF. The chain employs TRBV19 and TRBJ1-4; 7 bases match TRBD1. V was clipped by 6 bases and J by 8 bases; unmatched bases: 3. The V gene's germline CDR1 is LNHDA and CDR2 SQIVND (reference sequence). The CDR3 has 12 residues. The full variable domain, its missing parts supplied by reference TRBV19 and TRBJ1-4, is DGGITQSPKYLFRKEGQNVTLSCEQNLNHDAMYWYRQDPGQGLRLIYYSQIVNDFQKGDIAEGYSVSREKKESFPLTVTSAQKNPTAFYLCASSGTAEKLFFGSGTQLSVL.

The chain joins TRBV6-5 to TRBJ1-2, with TRBD1 matching 8 bases. V was pared by 5 bases and J by 7 bases, with 6 bases of the junction left unmatched. Germline V gene data show CDR1 as MNHEY and CDR2 as SVGAGI. This CDR3 is built from 13 residues. CDR3 amino acids: CASSGTGAPGYTF. The CDR3 bases are TGTGCCAGCAGTGGGACAGGAGCCCCTGGCTACACCTTC.

This clonotype was observed a single time. V usage is TRBV5-1 and J usage is TRBJ2-6, with D tentatively TRBD2 (6 bases). Germline V CDR1 and CDR2: SGHRS, YFSETQ. V was cut by 3 bases and J by 4 bases, with 17 bases left in between. The CDR3 has 17 residues. CDR3 sequence (DNA): TGCGCCAGCAGCTCCCCCGTGGCGGGGCCAGGGGCCAACGTCCTGACTTTC. This sequence encodes CASSSPVAGPGANVLTF.

This clonotype was recorded only once. This chain joins TRBV20-1 and TRBJ1-4; the D gene is possibly TRBD1 (5 bases). The V gene lost 0 bases and the J gene lost 2 bases, with 13 bases spanning the gap. This CDR3 has 16 amino acids. CDR1 is DFQATT and CDR2 is SNEGSKA in the germline V gene (reference sequence). The CDR3 is CSARDWGGTTNEKLFF. CDR3 bases: TGCAGTGCTAGAGATTGGGGAGGGACGACTAATGAAAAACTGTTTTTT.

The V call is TRBV20-1, the J call TRBJ1-5, with 9 nucleotides matching TRBD1. Germline V gene sequence: CDR1 DFQATT, CDR2 SNEGSKA (reference sequence). With V trimmed by 2 bases and J by 1 base, 9 bases remained unmatched. The CDR3 covers 17 residues. CDR3 protein: CSARKLTGGGSNQPQHF. The CDR3 DNA sequence: TGCAGTGCTAGAAAACTCACAGGGGGCGGGAGCAATCAGCCCCAGCATTTT.

The chain couples TRBV5-1 to TRBJ2-7; TRBD1 agrees at 11 bases. Trimming at V came to 6 bases and at J to 0 bases, leaving 8 bases not matched to a gene. The germline V gene encodes CDR1 SGHRS and CDR2 YFSETQ. This CDR3 has 16 amino acids. CDR3 sequence reads: CASKWTGGTSSYEQYF. In nucleotides, the CDR3 is TGCGCCAGCAAATGGACAGGGGGCACCAGCTCCTACGAGCAGTACTTC.

The CDR3 sequence: CASSPSPKGYEQYF. CDR3 sequence (DNA): TGTGCCAGCAGTCCATCACCCAAGGGGTACGAGCAGTACTTC. The chain joins TRBV6-5 to TRBJ2-7, with a weak D call TRBD1 (5 bases). The V and J ends lost 5 bases and 4 bases respectively, with 15 bases between them. This CDR3 is 14 amino acids long. Germline CDR1 is MNHEY and CDR2 is SVGAGI.

V is TRBV27 and J is TRBJ1-2; maybe TRBD1 (5 bases). V lost 6 bases to trimming and J lost 8 bases, with 16 bases between them. The germline V gene has CDR1 MNHEY and CDR2 SMNVEV (reference sequence). CDR3 length: 13 amino acids. CDR3 sequence reads: CASSQRSGGGYTF. The CDR3 DNA is TGTGCCAGCAGCCAGCGGTCGGGGGGGGGCTACACCTTC.

The J gene is TRBJ2-7, the V gene TRBV27, with no clear D. The V gene lost 3 bases and the J gene lost 0 bases, with 12 bases spanning the gap. CDR1 and CDR2 from the germline V gene are MNHEY and SMNVEV (reference sequence). This CDR3 spans 15 amino acids. CDR3 in DNA: TGTGCCAGCAGTTTCTCTGCGGAAAGCTCCTACGAGCAGTACGTC. It translates to CASSFSAESSYEQYV.

For this clonotype: An end of the junction differs from the germline gene, which may be a read error. The V and J genes are TRBV29-1 and TRBJ2-2; maybe TRBD2 (5 bases). Germline V gene data show CDR1 as SQVTM and CDR2 as ANQGSEA. The CDR3 has 15 amino acids. Here the CDR3 DNA reads TGCAGCGTTGAAGTCTTGGGCAAGAACACCGGGGAGCTTTTTTTT. It translates to CSVEVLGKNTGELFF.

The rearrangement links TRBV7-9 to TRBJ1-5; maybe TRBD1 (5 bases). Germline loops: CDR1 SEHNR, CDR2 FQNEAQ (reference sequence). This CDR3 is built from 14 residues. Trimming shortened V by 1 base and J by 6 bases, and 10 bases separated the two germline ends. The CDR3 DNA is TGTGCCAGCAGCTTAGGAGGGGATAGTCAGCCCCAGCATTTT. Encoded protein: CASSLGGDSQPQHF.

This chain's CDR3 is CASIRSTEAFF. The CDR3 DNA follows: TGTGCCAGTATCAGGAGCACTGAAGCTTTCTTT. The chain is built from TRBV19 and TRBJ1-1; D remains unclear. The V gene lost 7 bases and the J gene lost 4 bases, with 7 bases spanning the gap. This CDR3 is built from 11 residues. The germline V gene encodes CDR1 LNHDA and CDR2 SQIVND (reference sequence). Full variable domain (remainder filled in from reference TRBV19 and TRBJ1-1): DGGITQSPKYLFRKEGQNVTLSCEQNLNHDAMYWYRQDPGQGLRLIYYSQIVNDFQKGDIAEGYSVSREKKESFPLTVTSAQKNPTAFYLCASIRSTEAFFGQGTRLTVV.

This chain connects TRBV19 to TRBJ2-3, with TRBD1 matching 9 bases. The CDR3 consists of 15 residues. J gave up 4 bases and V 8 bases, and 10 bases lay outside the gene matches. Germline CDR1 and CDR2: LNHDA and SQIVND (reference sequence). CDR3 loop: CASGAGTGYADTQYF. The CDR3, as DNA: TGTGCCAGTGGGGCCGGGACAGGGTACGCAGATACGCAGTATTTT.

The chain couples TRBV2 to TRBJ1-1; D unclear. CDR3 length equals 11 residues. V lost 8 bases to trimming and J lost 5 bases, with 9 bases between them. Germline loops: CDR1 SNHLY, CDR2 FYNNEI. Here the CDR3 reads CASGSGTEAFF. CDR3 nucleotides: TGTGCCAGCGGGAGCGGGACTGAAGCTTTCTTT. The variable domain in full, with the rest retrieved from reference TRBV2 and TRBJ1-1, is EPEVTQTPSHQVTQMGQEVILRCVPISNHLYFYWYRQILGQKVEFLVSFYNNEISEKSEIFDDQFSVERPDGSNFTLKIRSTKLEDSAMYFCASGSGTEAFFGQGTRLTVV.

Note on this clonotype: The final CDR3 position lacks the conserved phenylalanine or tryptophan, pointing to a likely read error. CDR3 nucleotides: TGTGCCAGCAGCGTAGATCCAGCTGATACGCAGTATTCT. Its protein product is CASSVDPADTQYS. This rearrangement joins TRBV9 to TRBJ2-3; D is unresolved. The V end lost 0 bases, the J end lost 6 bases, and 8 bases lay between the germline ends. Germline V gene sequence: CDR1 SGDLS, CDR2 YYNGEE. The CDR3 runs to 13 residues.

This clonotype was seen just once. This chain uses TRBV28 with TRBJ2-7, with TRBD1 matching 12 bases. The CDR3 consists of 16 residues. The J segment lost 6 bases and the V segment lost 4 bases, leaving 10 bases of the junction unmatched. In germline, CDR1 is MDHEN, CDR2 SYDVKM. CDR3 nucleotides: TGTGCCAGCAGTTACCCGGGACAGGGGGCGCAGGGCGAGCAGTACGTC. Translation gives CASSYPGQGAQGEQYV.

Regarding this clonotype: One junction end disagrees with the germline gene, perhaps due to a read error. V gene TRBV5-1 combines with J gene TRBJ1-4; D not certain. In germline, CDR1 is SGHRS, CDR2 YFSETQ. This CDR3 has 14 residues. The DNA of the CDR3 is TGCGCCAGCAGCTTGGTTTCAACTAATGAAAAACTGCTTTTT. Translation gives CASSLVSTNEKLLF.

The rearrangement links TRBV9 to TRBJ1-1; unclear D gene. V was pared by 1 base and J by 4 bases, with 14 bases between. The CDR3 runs to 15 residues. Germline assignment: CDR1 SGDLS and CDR2 YYNGEE. CDR3 DNA sequence: TGTGCCAGCAGCGTAAATGGGGTTGTTAGCACTGAAGCTTTCTTT. Translated: CASSVNGVVSTEAFF.

V usage is TRBV12-3 or TRBV12-4 and J usage is TRBJ1-2; the D is unclear. The ends were cut back, 5 bases at V and 4 bases at J, with 5 bases in the middle. CDR3 size: 11 residues. This chain's CDR3 is CASSLIYGYTF. The DNA for the CDR3 is TGTGCCAGCAGTCTAATCTATGGCTACACCTTC.

CDR3 loop: CSVVPGGVGLGYTF. The CDR3 DNA is TGCAGCGTTGTCCCCGGGGGCGTCGGGCTTGGCTACACCTTC. The V gene is TRBV29-1, the J gene TRBJ1-2, with D possibly being TRBD1 (6 bases). The germline V gene encodes CDR1 SQVTM and CDR2 ANQGSEA. The CDR3 totals 14 residues. V lost 4 bases and J 7 bases, leaving 19 bases between the germline ends.

This clonotype has a single count. The CDR3 region is CASSLSFREAFF. The CDR3 region has the DNA TGTGCCAGCAGCCTTAGTTTCAGGGAAGCTTTCTTT. This chain uses TRBV7-2 with TRBJ1-1; D is undetermined. The V gene's germline CDR1 is SGHTA and CDR2 FQGNSA. The CDR3 is 12 residues long. The ends were cut back, 5 bases at V and 8 bases at J, with 12 bases in the middle.

The V and J genes are TRBV7-2 and TRBJ2-7, with TRBD1 as a possible D gene (6 bases). Germline V CDR1 and CDR2: SGHTA, FQGNSA. The ends were cut back, 1 base at V and 3 bases at J, with 10 bases in the middle. The CDR3 loop spans 14 amino acids. DNA for the CDR3: TGTGCCAGCAGCTTAGAGGGACACTACTACGAGCAGTACTTC. Translated, it gives CASSLEGHYYEQYF.